This T cell receptor beta chain was identified during a study of cytomegalovirus exposure and HLA in healthy donors. As for the study in general: Of some 400 genotyped donors, roughly 86% clustered with self-reported Caucasian donors. The study, taken as a whole, reports: No immune exposure information besides CMV serostatus was available. The authors enumerated around 150 TCR beta chains as linked to cytomegalovirus. As a later analysis showed, a missense DCLRE1C variant was linked to trimming of TCR beta V- and J-genes.

Trimming took off 1 base at V and 7 bases at J, with 14 bases between the two ends. The CDR3 runs to 14 residues. Germline loops: CDR1 GTSNPN, CDR2 SVGIG (reference sequence). This clone turned up a few times. Its target is unknown. Amplification used 60 Vbeta primers and 13 Jbeta primers. TCRdb keeps only in-frame clones here, not all; method: immunoSEQ multiplex PCR. This sample has some 130,000 clones, with more than 8% found just once. Sequences were obtained from PBMCs. The gene calls are TRBV30 and TRBJ1-5, with D possibly being TRBD1 (5 bases). The sequence derives from a man in his fifties or sixties in good health and CMV-seronegative. CDR3 nucleotides: TGTGCCTGGAGTGGGGTTGTGGGGGGACAGCCCCAGCATTTT. Its translation is CAWSGVVGGQPQHF. Supplemented by reference TRBV30 and TRBJ1-5, the full variable domain reads SQTIHQWPATLVQPVGSPLSLECTVEGTSNPNLYWYRQAAGRGLQLLFYSVGIGQISSEVPQNLSASRPQDRQFILSSKKLLLSDSGFYLCAWSGVVGGQPQHFGDGTRLSIL.